This entry describes one T cell receptor beta chain. The antigen it recognizes is unknown. Base quality data are lacking; no much larger clone is found one base away. Participants in the prospective study were enrolled through a virtual design, were aged 18 to 89 years, and lived in fewer than 30 United States geographic areas. To assign participants to cohorts, the prospective study relied on clinical history that participants themselves reported in a screening survey and a study questionnaire. Recovered participants in ImmuneRACE Cohort 3 were defined as having two consecutive negative NP/OP PCR tests, clearance from a healthcare professional, or resolution of symptoms. Each participant in the prospective study had whole blood, serum and a nasopharyngeal or oropharyngeal swab collected by mobile phlebotomists. Participants in the prospective study had the option to provide additional blood draws and questionnaires over a roughly 2-month period. Before DNA extraction, prospective study blood samples were shipped either frozen or at room temperature.

Reading the germline V gene gives CDR1 MNHEY and CDR2 SVGEGT. The CDR3 sequence holds 14 residues, the cysteine and phenylalanine included. The kept DNA is CDR3 alone, 42 bases in frame from the first base. V is clipped by 4 bases and J by 6 bases, and the sequence between their germline boundaries is 13 bases long. These data originate in a study of blood T cell repertoires in COVID-19 (dated by TCRdb to about 2020). Study-wide context: The collaborator samples originated in the United States, Italy and Spain and spanned the acute and convalescent phases of COVID-19. The prospective study material was composed of cDNA or gDNA derived from T cells, B-cell-depleted T cells, or PBMCs. Deeply sampled blood TCRbeta repertoires from subjects exposed to, actively infected with, or recovered from COVID-19 were included in the dataset. The repertoires were released in a freely available public database intended as a resource for research on the immune response to SARS-CoV-2. Samples were obtained from the ongoing ImmuneRACE study (first 160 participants) and from over 1,000 subjects provided by 6 global collaborators. Nearly every sample came with metadata listing a de-identified subject ID, COVID-19 status, age in years and sex. Where available, HLA class I and class II types were obtained from metadata supplied by the sample provider rather than from assay-based typing.

The immunoSEQ Assay, a bias-controlled multiplex PCR, was used to amplify TCRbeta CDR3 regions from genomic DNA. In the original analysis: The number of nucleated cells in each sample was estimated by amplification of reference gene primers within the assay. To quantify the absolute abundance of each unique TCRbeta CDR3 rearrangement, sequence reads were collapsed and filtered. For each sample, productive Simpson clonality was calculated as the square root of Simpson's diversity index across productive rearrangements. TCRdb obtained this table from immuneACCESS and retained in-frame rearrangements with V and J assigned. These tables miss some clones; where compared with another copy, unresolved V genes account for less than half of the shortfall, and the remainder is unexplained. V, J and clone size were drawn from that table, and D and trimming were deduced from the DNA. The sample table holds some 500,000 clones, of which roughly 90% were seen once. The ten biggest clones cover 1.8% of the sample.

Results and caveats for the whole study, not just this receptor: Clinical and demographic metadata were provided uncurated, with the amount varying by source and participant.

The source of this sequence is a woman in her thirties or forties who had recovered from COVID-19. This chain joins TRBV6-2 or TRBV6-3 to TRBJ1-5, and possibly TRBD1, on 5 matching bases. The material sequenced was PBMCs or T cells enriched from blood (not recorded which). CDR3 region: CASSSRRGGQPQHF. In nucleotide form, the sequence is TGTGCCAGCAGTTCGCGGAGGGGCGGTCAGCCCCAGCATTTT.